This T cell receptor (beta chain) was documented in a study of blood T cell repertoires in COVID-19. Study-wide context: Specimens from acute and convalescent COVID-19 originated in the United States, Italy and Spain. T cells, B-cell-depleted T cells, or PBMCs supplied cDNA or gDNA.

Trimming took 1 base from V and 0 from J; bases not matched to a gene: 4. Germline CDR1 and CDR2: SGHTA and FQGNSA. This CDR3 comprises 18 residues. Profiled with immunoSEQ multiplex PCR; TCRdb holds only in-frame clones, not every one. In the table there are more than 130,000 clones, 87% of which are singletons. The sequence was collected from a woman aged 40 to 50 with acute or convalescent COVID-19. The V call is TRBV7-2, the J call TRBJ2-1; 12 bases match TRBD2. The sample was peripheral blood. As DNA, the CDR3 is TGTGCCAGCAGCTTAGTGGCGACTAGCGGGAGCTCCTACAATGAGCAGTTCTTC. Translating gives CASSLVATSGSSYNEQFF.